The present TCR beta chain was sequenced within a study of Ad26.COV2.S vaccination and SARS-CoV-2 variants. Study outcomes and limitations: It was reported that spike-specific CD8+ and CD4+ T cell responses were substantially broad after vaccination. Analyses of TCR breadth and depth may have underestimated total T cell responses.

Data came from immunoSEQ multiplex PCR; TCRdb stores just in-frame clones and leaves some out. Here the sample spans 380,000 or so clones, about 80% being singletons. The sample's treatment: around 19 received Ad26.COV2.S at low or high dose, single or two shots; about 5 received placebo; per-sample allocation not given. All samples were drawn on day 63, counting from the first vaccine or placebo injection. The CDR3 extends over 16 amino acids. The germline V and J ends were trimmed by 4 bases and 7 bases, with 19 bases remaining between them. CDR1 is KGHDR, CDR2 SFDVKD, per germline. Details on this clone: Its antigen is not known.

The clonotype originates from a person aged 18-60 years who received the Ad26.COV2.S COVID-19 vaccine or a placebo. The material sequenced was peripheral blood, taken in a trial of Ad26.COV2.S vaccine versus placebo. The rearrangement links TRBV24-1 to TRBJ2-1, with unresolved D. The chain's CDR3 is CATSDPGPGERNEQFF. The CDR3 nucleotides read TGTGCCACCAGTGACCCCGGGCCAGGCGAAAGGAATGAGCAGTTCTTC.